The present T cell receptor (beta chain) was sequenced within a study of T-cell reconstitution after alpha-beta-depleted transplantation in children. This clonotype was counted at least ten times. Germline CDR1 SSHAT, CDR2 FNYEAQ (reference sequence). The length of the CDR3 is 13 residues. V lost 5 bases and J lost 1, with 8 bases in between. For TCRbeta, the library was prepared with unique molecular identifiers. Via MiXCR, TCRdb re-called the PCR reads, giving one row per CDR3 protein. This table holds a few hundred thousand distinct CDR3 sequences, approximately 9.5% found once. V usage is TRBV7-7 and J usage is TRBJ1-1; D not resolved. This clonotype was sampled from a human donor who donated a stem cell graft to a child with acute lymphoblastic leukemia. Specimen: PBMCs from the stem cell graft donor, collected from the stem cell graft. In nucleotides, the CDR3 is TGTGCCAGCAGCGAGGACTGGAACACTGAAGCTTTCTTT. It is translated as CASSEDWNTEAFF.